The 8 T cell receptor beta chains below were found in one sample sequenced in a study of blood T cell repertoires in COVID-19. Here immunoSEQ multiplex PCR was the method, and the copy in TCRdb shows in-frame clones only, minus some. The data contain approximately 210,000 clones, about nine tenths of them singletons. The sequenced material came from peripheral blood. The receptor set was obtained from a man aged 40-55 years with acute or convalescent COVID-19.

This chain uses TRBV2 with TRBJ2-7; TRBD1 aligns across 9 bases. V lost 5 bases and J lost 5; bases outside the gene matches: 10. CDR1 is SNHLY and CDR2 is FYNNEI in the germline V gene. This CDR3 comprises 15 residues. As DNA, the CDR3 is TGTGCCAGCAGTTCTCCGGGACAGGGAGGGAACGAGCAGTACTTC. This translates into CASSSPGQGGNEQYF.

The V call is TRBV5-1, the J call TRBJ2-4; TRBD2 aligns across 11 bases. Trimming removed 3 bases from V and 8 bases from J; junction bases left unmatched: 10. The germline V gene encodes CDR1 SGHRS and CDR2 YFSETQ. CDR3 length: 16 residues. The CDR3, as DNA: TGCGCCAGCAGCTCCGCTAGCGGGGGGTCAGTAGACATTCAGTACTTC. Residues: CASSSASGGSVDIQYF. Based on the CDR3 plus reference TRBV5-1 and TRBJ2-4, the full variable domain is KAGVTQTPRYLIKTRGQQVTLSCSPISGHRSVSWYQQTPGQGLQFLFEYFSETQRNKGNFPGRFSGRQFSNSRSEMNVSTLELGDSALYLCASSSASGGSVDIQYFGAGTRLSVL.

The chain links TRBV21-1 to TRBJ2-3; whether TRBD2, the table's D call, matches the DNA was not checked. TRBV21-1 has pseudogene status. The CDR3 is 15 amino acids. CDR3 coding DNA: TGTGCCAGCAGCAGTACTAGCCCGGGCACAGATACGCAGTATTTT. Translated, it gives CASSSTSPGTDTQYF.

The chain joins TRBV27 to TRBJ2-1; maybe TRBD2 (5 bases). Germline assignment: CDR1 MNHEY and CDR2 SMNVEV (reference sequence). This CDR3 is 17 amino acids long. V shed 5 bases and J shed 0 bases, with 17 bases lying between them. The CDR3 DNA sequence: TGTGCCAGCAGTCCATACCCAGCGGTTACCTCCTACAATGAGCAGTTCTTC. The encoded protein is CASSPYPAVTSYNEQFF.

The chain has TRBV7-9 and TRBJ2-3, with TRBD1 matching 10 bases. Germline V CDR1 and CDR2: SEHNR, FQNEAQ (reference sequence). The CDR3 totals 16 residues. V trimming: 5 bases; J trimming: 2 bases; junction bases outside the gene matches: 7. The CDR3 spells CASSDRTGGDTDTQYF. CDR3 bases: TGTGCCAGCAGCGATCGGACAGGGGGAGACACAGATACGCAGTATTTT.

V is TRBV7-2 and J is TRBJ2-1, with D perhaps matching TRBD2 (5 bases). With 5 bases removed from V and 4 bases from J, the gap between germline ends came to 15 bases. This CDR3 region has 15 residues. The germline V gene has CDR1 SGHTA and CDR2 FQGNSA. As DNA, the CDR3 is TGTGCCAGCAGCCAAAGGGAGATTCGATACAATGAGCAGTTCTTC. Translation: CASSQREIRYNEQFF.

The chain joins TRBV28 to TRBJ2-1; D remains ambiguous. V was cut by 3 bases and J by 6 bases, with 15 bases left in between. This CDR3 comprises 15 residues. Germline V gene lookup returns CDR1 MDHEN and CDR2 SYDVKM. The DNA of the CDR3 is TGTGCCAGCAGTTTTATCCTCTCTCCGGGCAATGAGCAGTTCTTC. Translating it yields CASSFILSPGNEQFF.

The chain recombines TRBV28 with TRBJ2-6; no clear D. This CDR3 spans 17 amino acids. Germline V gene lookup returns CDR1 MDHEN and CDR2 SYDVKM. The germline V and J ends were trimmed by 5 bases and 0 bases, with 14 bases remaining between them. The chain's CDR3 is CASSGTLLPSGANVLTF. In DNA form, the CDR3 reads TGTGCCAGCAGTGGCACCCTTTTACCCTCTGGGGCCAACGTCCTGACTTTC.